This record covers a single T cell receptor beta chain. The sample belongs to a study of blood T cell repertoires in COVID-19. Original handling: Reference gene primer amplification gave estimated nucleated cell counts. Using immunoSEQ multiplex PCR, the repertoire was profiled, and TCRdb retains in-frame clones only, with some absent. D and trimming were read from the DNA, whereas the V and J calls and clone size are those reported in that table. The top ten hold under 3% of the sample, which has around 400,000 clones, over 75% seen once. A Seattle source enrolled patients during active infection and followed them longitudinally. The V end was cut by 2 bases, the J end by 6 bases, with 19 bases between. The CDR3 totals 16 residues. Germline V lookup: CDR1 KGHSH, CDR2 LQKENI.

The rearrangement joins TRBV18 to TRBJ1-1, with D possibly matching TRBD1 (6 bases). This TCR came from a woman aged 55-69 years with COVID-19, enrolled during active disease. Sequences were obtained from peripheral blood. CDR3 in DNA: TGTGCCAGCTCACCAAGGGGACTTAGGGGGGGACCTGAAGCTTTCTTT. Its protein product is CASSPRGLRGGPEAFF.